This T cell receptor beta chain is drawn from a study of PD-1 blockade in classical Hodgkin lymphoma (dated by TCRdb to the early 2020s). Regarding the complete study: Nivolumab dosing was 3 mg/kg intravenously every 2 weeks, continuing until either disease progression or unacceptable toxicity. The study used TCR beta sequencing and CyTOF to define a peripheral blood immune signature of response to PD-1 blockade in classical Hodgkin lymphoma. General study outcomes and caveats: Baseline TCR diversity was reported to be lower in newly diagnosed patients than in healthy donors and to be lower still in relapsed/refractory patients. Trial patients with a complete response had baseline diversity similar to that of newly diagnosed patients, while partial responders and progressors had significantly lower diversity. CD4+ but not CD8+ TCR diversity rose significantly by C4D1 (p=0.0027 vs p=0.16), most apparent in complete responders (p=0.02). Lower diversity was observed in patients in whom nivolumab was started less than 1 year after ASCT, and these patients were excluded from later analyses so that confounding by immune reconstitution would be avoided. The study was restricted to a single clinical trial cohort, and the causes of repertoire differences, possibly disease activity or prior therapy, were left undefined.

The CDR3 holds 14 amino acids from the cysteine to the phenylalanine. Here the CDR3 DNA is all that survives: 42 bases in frame from base 1. A distance of 13 bases separates the germline ends of V and J, which lose 5 bases and 2 bases respectively. As encoded in the germline V gene, CDR1 is SGHTA while CDR2 is FQGNSA. Concerning this clone itself: Its antigen is not yet known. Base qualities are not at hand, and no much larger clone is one base apart.

Explained via the paper, the time point label denotes: cycle 2 day 1 (C2D1) of nivolumab. Every trial patient had relapsed after autologous stem cell transplantation, and cohorts A, B and C differed in prior brentuximab vedotin exposure. The trial cohort comprised 56 patients with relapsed/refractory classical Hodgkin lymphoma whose best overall responses were complete response, partial response or progressive disease. Single-agent nivolumab was administered to trial patients in the multi-cohort phase II CheckMate 205 trial. Best overall response was determined by an independent review committee according to the 2007 International Working Group response criteria. Trial PBMCs were collected immediately before nivolumab initiation (C1D1) and during therapy at cycle 2 day 1 and cycle 4 day 1. After peripheral blood was drawn into 8 mL Vacutainer Cell Preparation Tubes, PBMCs were isolated by centrifugation and then cryopreserved.

Genomic DNA was extracted with the Qiagen DNeasy kit from unsorted PBMCs and from negatively selected CD4+ and CD8+ fractions. Amplification of TCR beta CDR3 regions was done by immunoSEQ multiplex PCR with primers that anneal to V and J segments. A synthetic immune receptor repertoire was used to minimize amplification bias, and remaining bias was computationally removed after sequencing. The authors' analysis ran thus. Repertoire diversity was quantified as the Shannon entropy index using custom Python scripts. Unsorted, CD4+ and CD8+ repertoires were analyzed separately, except in combined analyses where CD4+ and CD8+ sequences were merged in silico. A clone counted as expanded when the clone's frequency after treatment rose at least 2-fold relative to C1D1, and clones undetected at baseline were given a pseudocount of 0.5. Singleton clones were defined as clones with 0 or 1 copy at C1D1, and non-singleton clones were defined as clones with 2 or more copies. Clones expanded in unsorted samples were labelled as CD4+, CD8+ or unknown by matching protein sequences in sorted samples from the same patient. Wilcoxon tests on paired samples were used to test diversity changes from C1D1 to C4D1. This is the immuneACCESS table as TCRdb keeps it, with only in-frame sequences that have V and J called. A part of the clones is gone; compared with another copy, unresolved V genes explain less than half, and the rest is unexplained. V and J calls and clone size are given by that table; D and trimming were obtained from the DNA. This sample is represented by 35,000 or so clones; less than 85% of them were singletons. Roughly 15% of the sample is taken by the ten largest.

The chain uses TRBV7-2 and TRBJ2-7; the D gene cannot be named for sure. This TCR was recovered from a human donor with classical Hodgkin lymphoma. Source: peripheral blood mononuclear cells (PBMCs), taken before the second cycle of nivolumab. CDR3 sequence: CASSPASEAYEQYF. The DNA sequence follows: TGTGCCAGCAGCCCGGCTTCAGAAGCCTACGAGCAGTACTTC.